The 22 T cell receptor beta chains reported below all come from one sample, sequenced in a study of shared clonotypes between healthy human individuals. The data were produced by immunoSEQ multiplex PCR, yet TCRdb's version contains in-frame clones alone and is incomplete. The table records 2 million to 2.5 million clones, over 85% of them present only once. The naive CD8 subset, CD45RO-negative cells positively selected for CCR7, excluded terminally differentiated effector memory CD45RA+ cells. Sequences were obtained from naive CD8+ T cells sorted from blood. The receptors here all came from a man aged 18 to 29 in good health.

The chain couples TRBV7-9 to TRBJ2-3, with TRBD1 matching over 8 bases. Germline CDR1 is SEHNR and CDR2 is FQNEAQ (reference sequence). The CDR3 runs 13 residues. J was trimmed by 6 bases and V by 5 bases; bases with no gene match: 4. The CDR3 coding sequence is TGTGCCAGCAGCGCAGGGGGCGCGGATACGCAGTATTTT. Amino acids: CASSAGGADTQYF. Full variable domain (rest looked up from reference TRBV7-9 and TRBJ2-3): DTGVSQNPRHKITKRGQNVTFRCDPISEHNRLYWYRQTLGQGPEFLTYFQNEAQLEKSRLLSDRFSAERPKGSFSTLEIQRTEQGDSAMYLCASSAGGADTQYFGPGTRLTVL.

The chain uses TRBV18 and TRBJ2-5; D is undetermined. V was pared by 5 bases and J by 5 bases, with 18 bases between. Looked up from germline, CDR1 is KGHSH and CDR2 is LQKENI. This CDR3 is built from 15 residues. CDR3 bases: TGTGCCAGCTCAGAGCTAGGACCCCCTGGGGAGACCCAGTACTTC. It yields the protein CASSELGPPGETQYF.

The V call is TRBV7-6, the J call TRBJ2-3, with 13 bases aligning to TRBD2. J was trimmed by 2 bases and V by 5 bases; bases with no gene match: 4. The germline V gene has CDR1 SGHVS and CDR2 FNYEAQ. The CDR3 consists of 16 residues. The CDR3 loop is CASSPGTSGVTDTQYF. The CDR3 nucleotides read TGTGCCAGCAGCCCAGGGACTAGCGGGGTCACAGATACGCAGTATTTT.

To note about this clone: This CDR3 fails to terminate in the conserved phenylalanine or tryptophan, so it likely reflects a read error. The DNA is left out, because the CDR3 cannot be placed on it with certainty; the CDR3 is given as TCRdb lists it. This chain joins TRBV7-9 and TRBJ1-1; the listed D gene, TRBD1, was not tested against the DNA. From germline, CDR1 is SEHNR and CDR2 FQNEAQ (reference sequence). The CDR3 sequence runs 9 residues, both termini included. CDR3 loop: CASSFRTGE.

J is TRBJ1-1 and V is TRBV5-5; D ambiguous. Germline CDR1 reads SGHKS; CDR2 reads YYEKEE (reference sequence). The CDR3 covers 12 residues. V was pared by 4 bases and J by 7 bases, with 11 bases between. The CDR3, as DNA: TGTGCCAGCAGCCTGGACGGTGATGAAGCTTTCTTT. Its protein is CASSLDGDEAFF.

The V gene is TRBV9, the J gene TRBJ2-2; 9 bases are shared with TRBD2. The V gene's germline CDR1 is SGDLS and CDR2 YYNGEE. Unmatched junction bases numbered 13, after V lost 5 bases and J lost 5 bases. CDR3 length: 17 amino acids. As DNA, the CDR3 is TGTGCCAGCAGTAGCAAGGTTGGACTAGCGACAACCGGGGAGCTGTTTTTT. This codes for CASSSKVGLATTGELFF.

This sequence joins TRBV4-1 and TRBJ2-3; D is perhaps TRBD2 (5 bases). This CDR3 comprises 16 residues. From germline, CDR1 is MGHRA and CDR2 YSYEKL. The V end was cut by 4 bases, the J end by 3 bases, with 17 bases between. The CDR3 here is CASSPKQREPTDTQYF. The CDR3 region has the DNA TGCGCCAGCAGCCCAAAGCAGAGGGAGCCGACAGATACGCAGTATTTT.

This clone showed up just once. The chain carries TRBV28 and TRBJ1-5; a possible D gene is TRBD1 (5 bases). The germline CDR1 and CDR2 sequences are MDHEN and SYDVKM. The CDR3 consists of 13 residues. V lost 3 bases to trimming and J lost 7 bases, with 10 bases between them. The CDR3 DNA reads TGTGCCAGCAGTTTGTCACAGGACCAGCCCCAGCATTTT. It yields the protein CASSLSQDQPQHF.

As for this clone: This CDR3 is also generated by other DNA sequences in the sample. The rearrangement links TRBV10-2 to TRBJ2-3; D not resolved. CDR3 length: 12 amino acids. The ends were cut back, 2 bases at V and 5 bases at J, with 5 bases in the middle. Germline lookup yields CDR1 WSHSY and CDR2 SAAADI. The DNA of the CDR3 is TGCGCCAGCAGTGAGCCCGGAGATACGCAGTATTTT. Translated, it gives CASSEPGDTQYF.

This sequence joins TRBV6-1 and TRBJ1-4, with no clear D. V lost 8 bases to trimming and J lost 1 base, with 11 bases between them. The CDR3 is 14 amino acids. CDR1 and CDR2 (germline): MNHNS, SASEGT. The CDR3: CASVTDITNEKLFF. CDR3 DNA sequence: TGTGCCAGCGTTACCGACATAACTAATGAAAAACTGTTTTTT.

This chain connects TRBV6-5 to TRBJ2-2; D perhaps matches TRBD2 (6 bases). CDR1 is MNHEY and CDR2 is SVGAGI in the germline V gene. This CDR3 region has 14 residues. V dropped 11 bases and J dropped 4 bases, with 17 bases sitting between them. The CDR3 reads CAVDPGLSTGELFF. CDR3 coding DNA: TGTGCCGTCGATCCGGGACTCTCCACCGGGGAGCTGTTTTTT.

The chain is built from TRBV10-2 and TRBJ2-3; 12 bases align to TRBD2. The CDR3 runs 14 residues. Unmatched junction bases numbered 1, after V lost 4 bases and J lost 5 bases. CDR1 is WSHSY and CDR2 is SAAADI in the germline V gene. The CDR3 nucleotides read TGCGCCAGCAGTGTACTAGCGGGGGGAGATACGCAGTATTTT. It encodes CASSVLAGGDTQYF.

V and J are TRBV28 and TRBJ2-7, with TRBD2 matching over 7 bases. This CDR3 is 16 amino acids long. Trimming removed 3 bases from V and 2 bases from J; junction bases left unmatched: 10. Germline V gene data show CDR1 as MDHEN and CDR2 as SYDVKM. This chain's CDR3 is CASSLDLGGRPYEQYF. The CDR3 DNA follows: TGTGCCAGCAGTTTGGATTTGGGAGGGCGCCCCTACGAGCAGTACTTC. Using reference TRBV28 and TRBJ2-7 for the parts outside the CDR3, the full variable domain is DVKVTQSSRYLVKRTGEKVFLECVQDMDHENMFWYRQDPGLGLRLIYFSYDVKMKEKGDIPEGYSVSREKKERFSLILESASTNQTSMYLCASSLDLGGRPYEQYFGPGTRLTVT.

In nucleotides, the CDR3 is TGTGCCTGGAGTGGGTGGGGGTCGTCAGCTCAAGAGACCCAGTACTTC. It is translated as CAWSGWGSSAQETQYF. The chain recombines TRBV30 with TRBJ2-5, with D perhaps given as TRBD1 or TRBD2 (5 bases each). CDR3 size: 16 residues. V was shortened by 1 base and J by 2 bases, with 17 bases between the two germline ends. CDR1 and CDR2 from the germline V gene are GTSNPN and SVGIG (reference sequence).

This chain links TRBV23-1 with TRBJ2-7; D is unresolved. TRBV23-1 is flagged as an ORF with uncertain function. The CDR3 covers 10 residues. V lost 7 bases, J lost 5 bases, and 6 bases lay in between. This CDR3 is CASKGHEQYF. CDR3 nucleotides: TGCGCCAGCAAGGGCCACGAGCAGTACTTC.

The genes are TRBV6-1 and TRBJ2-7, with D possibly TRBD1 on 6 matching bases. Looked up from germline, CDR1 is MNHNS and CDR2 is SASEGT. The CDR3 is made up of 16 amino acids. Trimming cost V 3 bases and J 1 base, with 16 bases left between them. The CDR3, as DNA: TGTGCCAGCAGTGATCTTCCCGGACAGTCTTCCTACGAGCAGTACTTC. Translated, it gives CASSDLPGQSSYEQYF.

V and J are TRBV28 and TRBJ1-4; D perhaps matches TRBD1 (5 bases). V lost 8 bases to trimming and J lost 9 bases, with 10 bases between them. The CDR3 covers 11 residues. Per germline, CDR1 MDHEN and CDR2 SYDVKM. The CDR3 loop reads CASAEGQKLFF. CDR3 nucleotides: TGTGCCAGCGCCGAGGGACAAAAACTGTTTTTT.

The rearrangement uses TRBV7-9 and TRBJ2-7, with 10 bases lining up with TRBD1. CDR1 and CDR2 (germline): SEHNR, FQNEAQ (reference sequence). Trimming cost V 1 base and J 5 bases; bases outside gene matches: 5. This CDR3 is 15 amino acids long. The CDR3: CASSLGGQGFHEQYF. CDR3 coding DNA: TGTGCCAGCAGCTTAGGGGGACAGGGGTTCCACGAGCAGTACTTC.

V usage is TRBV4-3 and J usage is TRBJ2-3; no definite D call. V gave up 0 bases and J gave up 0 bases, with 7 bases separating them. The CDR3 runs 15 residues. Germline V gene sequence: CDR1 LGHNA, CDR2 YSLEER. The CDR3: CASSQDWQSTDTQYF. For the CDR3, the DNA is TGCGCCAGCAGCCAAGATTGGCAAAGCACAGATACGCAGTATTTT.

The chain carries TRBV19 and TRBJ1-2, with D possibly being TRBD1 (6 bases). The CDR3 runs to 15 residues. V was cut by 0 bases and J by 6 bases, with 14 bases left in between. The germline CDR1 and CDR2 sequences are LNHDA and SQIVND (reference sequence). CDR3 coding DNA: TGTGCCAGTAGTATAGAAGAGGGGGTGCGCGATGGCTACACCTTC. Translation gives CASSIEEGVRDGYTF.

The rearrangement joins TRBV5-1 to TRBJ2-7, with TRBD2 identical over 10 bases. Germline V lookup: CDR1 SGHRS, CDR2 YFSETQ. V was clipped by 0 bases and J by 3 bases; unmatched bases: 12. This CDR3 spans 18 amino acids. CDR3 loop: CASSLAPSGRSLGYEQYF. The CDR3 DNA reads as TGCGCCAGCAGCTTGGCGCCTAGCGGGAGATCCTTAGGCTACGAGCAGTACTTC.

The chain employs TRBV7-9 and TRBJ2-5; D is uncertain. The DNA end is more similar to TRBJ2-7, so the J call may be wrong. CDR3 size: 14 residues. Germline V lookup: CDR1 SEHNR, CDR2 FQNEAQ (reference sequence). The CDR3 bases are TGTGCCAGCAGCTTAGCACAGCGCTCCTACGAGCAGTACTTC. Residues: CASSLAQRSYEQYF.